Following are 7 T cell receptor beta chains from one sample sequenced in a study of control samples from healthy donors and cancer patients. Clones were read by immunoSEQ multiplex PCR, and TCRdb kept only the in-frame ones, dropping some. The profile shows 150,000 to 180,000 clones, 94% of them singletons. Sequenced: blood. The receptor source for this set is a man aged 35 to 55 in good health.

The chain couples TRBV30 to TRBJ2-7; TRBD1 matches 8 bases. The CDR3 has 13 amino acids. Losses at the gene ends were 0 bases for V and 3 bases for J; bases not matched to a gene: 1. CDR1 GTSNPN and CDR2 SVGIG come from the germline V gene (reference sequence). CDR3 in DNA: TGTGCCTGGAGTGTAGGGACAGGCTACGAGCAGTACTTC. This sequence encodes CAWSVGTGYEQYF.

The rearrangement links TRBV6-2 or TRBV6-3 to TRBJ1-2; 7 nucleotides line up with TRBD1. The J segment lost 8 bases and the V segment lost 6 bases, leaving 18 bases of the junction unmatched. CDR1 is MNHEY, CDR2 SVGEGT, per germline. CDR3 length: 16 residues. The CDR3 DNA is TGTGCCAGCAGCCCTAAGATGACAGGGAAGTTTATCGGCTACACCTTC. As protein: CASSPKMTGKFIGYTF.

The V and J genes are TRBV7-2 and TRBJ1-4; D is undetermined. CDR1 and CDR2 (germline): SGHTA, FQGNSA. V was clipped by 0 bases and J by 5 bases, with 7 bases between them. The CDR3 loop spans 14 amino acids. The CDR3 DNA reads as TGTGCCAGCAGCTTAGCAGGGAGGAATGAAAAACTGTTTTTT. It is translated as CASSLAGRNEKLFF.

The chain recombines TRBV27 with TRBJ1-4, with TRBD1 as a possible D gene (6 bases). Trimming removed 5 bases from V and 1 base from J, with 11 bases in between. CDR3 size: 15 residues. Germline V gene sequence: CDR1 MNHEY, CDR2 SMNVEV (reference sequence). CDR3 region: CASSAQGLTNEKLFF. The DNA of the CDR3 is TGTGCCAGCAGTGCCCAGGGGTTAACTAATGAAAAACTGTTTTTT.

Worth noting for this clone: In the same sample, other DNA sequences code for this CDR3. V usage is TRBV6-5 and J usage is TRBJ1-3; 10 nucleotides agree with TRBD1. The V gene end was trimmed by 2 bases and the J gene end by 2 bases; junction bases not matched to a gene: 0. The germline gives CDR1 MNHEY, CDR2 SVGAGI. This CDR3 is built from 15 residues. CDR3 sequence reads: CASSYGTGAGNTIYF. Here the CDR3 DNA reads TGTGCCAGCAGTTACGGGACAGGGGCTGGAAACACCATATATTTT.

This chain connects TRBV5-3 to TRBJ1-2; no firm D call. TRBV5-3 is flagged as an ORF with uncertain function. V gave up 1 base and J gave up 5 bases, with 9 bases separating them. This CDR3 has 13 residues. This CDR3 reads CARSLYLIYGYTF. The CDR3 DNA reads TGTGCCAGAAGCTTGTATTTAATTTATGGCTACACCTTC.

The gene calls are TRBV7-2 and TRBJ2-3; 14 nucleotides agree with TRBD2. Trimming cost V 0 bases and J 4 bases; bases outside gene matches: 9. Germline CDR1 and CDR2: SGHTA and FQGNSA. This CDR3 has 19 residues. The CDR3 sequence is CASSLARGTSGGSADTQYF. CDR3 nucleotides: TGTGCCAGCAGCTTAGCCCGCGGGACTAGCGGGGGATCGGCAGATACGCAGTATTTT.